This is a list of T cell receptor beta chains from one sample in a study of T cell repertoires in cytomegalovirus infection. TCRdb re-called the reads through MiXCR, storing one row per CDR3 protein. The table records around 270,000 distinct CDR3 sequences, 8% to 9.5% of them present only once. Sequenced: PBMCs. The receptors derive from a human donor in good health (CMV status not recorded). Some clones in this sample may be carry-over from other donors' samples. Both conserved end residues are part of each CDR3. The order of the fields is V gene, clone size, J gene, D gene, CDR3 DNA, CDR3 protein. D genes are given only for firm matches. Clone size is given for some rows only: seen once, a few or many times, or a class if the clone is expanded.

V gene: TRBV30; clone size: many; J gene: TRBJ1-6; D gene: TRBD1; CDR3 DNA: TGTGCCTCCGACAGGGGGCGAATAACCTATAATTCACCCCTCCACTTT; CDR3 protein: CASDRGRITYNSPLHF
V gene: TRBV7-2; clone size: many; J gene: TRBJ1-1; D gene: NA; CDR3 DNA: TGTGCCAGCAGCAGCGAAACAAAACGCGACACTGAAGCTTTCTTT; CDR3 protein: CASSSETKRDTEAFF
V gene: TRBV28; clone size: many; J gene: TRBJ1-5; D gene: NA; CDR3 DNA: TGTGCCAGCCAGGTAGGAGGATATAGCAATCAGCCCCAGCATTTT; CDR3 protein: CASQVGGYSNQPQHF
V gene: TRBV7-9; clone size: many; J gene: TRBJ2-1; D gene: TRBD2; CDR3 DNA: TGTGCCAGCAGCTTAGGCGCCCTAGCGGGGGAGTACAATGAGCAGTTCTTC; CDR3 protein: CASSLGALAGEYNEQFF
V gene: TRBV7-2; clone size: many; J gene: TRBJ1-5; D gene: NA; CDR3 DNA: TGTGCCAGCAGTTCCCAGGGGTCGGTTAGCAATCAGCCCCAGCATTTT; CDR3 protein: CASSSQGSVSNQPQHF
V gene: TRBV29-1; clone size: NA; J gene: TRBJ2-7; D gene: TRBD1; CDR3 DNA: TGCAGCGCCAGACAGGGTTCCAACGAGCAGTACTTC; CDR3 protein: CSARQGSNEQYF
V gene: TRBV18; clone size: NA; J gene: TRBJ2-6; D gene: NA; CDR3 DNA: TGTGCCAGCTCACCAGCCCCCAGTAGCTCTGGGGCCAACGTCCTGACTTTC; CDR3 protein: CASSPAPSSSGANVLTF
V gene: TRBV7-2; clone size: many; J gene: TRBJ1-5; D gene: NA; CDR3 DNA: TGTGCCAGCAGCCCCCGTGGCAATCAGCCCCAGCATTTT; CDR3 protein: CASSPRGNQPQHF
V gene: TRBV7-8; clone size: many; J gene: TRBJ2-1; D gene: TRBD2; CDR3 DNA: TGTGCCAGCAGCTCCCAGACTAGCGGGCCCCGGCACAATGAGCAGTTCTTC; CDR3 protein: CASSSQTSGPRHNEQFF
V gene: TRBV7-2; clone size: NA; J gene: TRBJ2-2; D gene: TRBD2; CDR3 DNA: TGTGCCAGCAGCTCCTTAGCGGGAGTTAGTACCGGGGAGCTGTTTTTT; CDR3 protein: CASSSLAGVSTGELFF
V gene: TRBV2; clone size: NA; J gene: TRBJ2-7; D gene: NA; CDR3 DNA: TGTGCCAGCAGTTTGGGCGGGATAGCCTACGAGCAGTACTTC; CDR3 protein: CASSLGGIAYEQYF
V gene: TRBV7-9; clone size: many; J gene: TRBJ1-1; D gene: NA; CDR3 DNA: TGTGCCAGCAGCTTAAGCAGCATGAACACTGAAGCTTTCTTT; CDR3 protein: CASSLSSMNTEAFF
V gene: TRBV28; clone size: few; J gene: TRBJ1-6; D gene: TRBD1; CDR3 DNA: TGTGCCAGCAAGACAGGGAGGAATTCACCCCTCCACTTT; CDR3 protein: CASKTGRNSPLHF
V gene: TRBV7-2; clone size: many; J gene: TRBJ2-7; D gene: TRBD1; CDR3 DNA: TGTGCCAGCAGCCGCCCCGGGACAGGGAACACCTACGAGCAGTACTTC; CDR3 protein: CASSRPGTGNTYEQYF
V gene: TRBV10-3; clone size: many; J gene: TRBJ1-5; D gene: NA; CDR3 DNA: TGTGCCACCCAAGGGGGGAGTAGCAATCAGCCCCAGCATTTT; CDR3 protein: CATQGGSSNQPQHF
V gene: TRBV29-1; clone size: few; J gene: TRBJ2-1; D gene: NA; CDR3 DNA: TGCAGCGTTGAAGCGCCTACCTGGGAGCAGTTCTTC; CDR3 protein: CSVEAPTWEQFF
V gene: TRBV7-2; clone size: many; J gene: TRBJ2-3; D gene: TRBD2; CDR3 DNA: TGTGCCAGCAGCTTAGGCGGCGGGAGGGCTGCAGATACGCAGTATTTT; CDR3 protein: CASSLGGGRAADTQYF
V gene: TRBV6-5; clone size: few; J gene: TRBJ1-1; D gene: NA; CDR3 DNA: TGTGCCAGCAGTGAGGGGAGGGTCACTGAAGCTTTCTTT; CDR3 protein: CASSEGRVTEAFF
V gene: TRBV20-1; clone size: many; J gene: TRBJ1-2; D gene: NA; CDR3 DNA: TGCAGTGCCCTGCTTCGGGGGTATGGCTACACCTTC; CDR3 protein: CSALLRGYGYTF